The clone carrying this TCR beta chain appeared once. The data derive from a study of blood T cell repertoires in COVID-19. Whole-study context: The United States, Italy and Spain were the sources of the acute and convalescent COVID-19 samples. PBMCs, B-cell-depleted T cells, or T cells provided the cDNA or gDNA that made up the material.

CDR3 length: 13 amino acids. The germline gives CDR1 MNHEY, CDR2 SVGAGI. Between the trimmed V and J ends, which lost 11 bases and 5 bases, there was a span of 19 bases. In the original analysis: Using reference gene primer amplification, nucleated cell counts were estimated. Assay used: immunoSEQ multiplex PCR; TCRdb lists only in-frame clones, some missing. Clone size and V and J calls were adopted from that table, with D and trimming inferred from the DNA. Altogether under 75,000 clones are present, almost 90% being singletons, with the ten largest covering about 13%. The TCR comes from a man in his 60s with active COVID-19. Material for sequencing was peripheral blood. The V gene is TRBV6-5, the J gene TRBJ2-7; perhaps TRBD2 as D (6 bases). This CDR3 reads CAVHPNGGHEQYF. In DNA form, the CDR3 reads TGTGCCGTCCACCCAAACGGGGGACACGAGCAGTACTTC.